This TCR beta chain was identified during a study of T cells in Graves' hyperthyroidism and ophthalmopathy. Overall study context: Peripheral blood was taken when the disease was first diagnosed, before any treatment began.

Subjects with ophthalmopathy showed a Clinical Activity Score no lower than 3, a NOSPECS grade no lower than 4, and a duration shorter than 3 months. On the basis of clinical symptoms, serum thyroxine and TRAb, thyroid ultrasound and orbital computed tomography, diagnoses were made. Germline lookup yields CDR1 DFQATT and CDR2 SNEGSKA (reference sequence). The length of the CDR3 is 16 residues. V shed 1 base and J 5 bases; nucleotides not matched to a gene: 9. RNA transcripts gave rise to amplified TCR beta CDR3 regions. The TCR CDR3 was amplified in a first-round RT-PCR using the HTBI primer set. Each CDR3 protein is one row after TCRdb ran MiXCR on the multiplex PCR reads. The sample has hundreds of thousands of distinct CDR3 sequences; approximately 17% are singletons. This clonotype was counted many times.

The V call is TRBV20-1, the J call TRBJ2-1; 9 bases match TRBD2. The clonotype originates from a woman in her sixties or seventies with Graves' ophthalmopathy. Sequencing was performed on blood. DNA of the CDR3: TGCAGTGCTAGAGTACCTAGCGGGACAATCAACAATGAGCAGTTCTTC. Residues: CSARVPSGTINNEQFF.